Sequencing of this TCR beta chain was carried out in a study of CD8 T cells in ankylosing spondylitis. Study conclusions and caveats: With a CD8+ phenotype, disease-linked clones were relatively rare in peripheral blood.

Via MiXCR, TCRdb re-called the 5' RACE reads, giving one row per CDR3 protein. This table has some 250,000 distinct CDR3 sequences, 9.5% to 12% appearing once. This clonotype was detected ten times or more. The target antigen is unknown. Trimming cost V 5 bases and J 0 bases, with 13 bases left between them. Germline CDR1 MGHRA, CDR2 YSYEKL. The CDR3 is made up of 16 amino acids. The TCR was taken from a male donor with ankylosing spondylitis or in good health (not recorded which). V gene TRBV4-1 combines with J gene TRBJ2-2; possible D gene TRBD1, 6 bases. Input material: blood, either unsorted or a sorted T cell fraction (not recorded which). CDR3 sequence: CASSGKGVSNTGELFF. CDR3 coding DNA: TGCGCCAGCAGCGGAAAGGGGGTTTCGAACACCGGGGAGCTGTTTTTT.